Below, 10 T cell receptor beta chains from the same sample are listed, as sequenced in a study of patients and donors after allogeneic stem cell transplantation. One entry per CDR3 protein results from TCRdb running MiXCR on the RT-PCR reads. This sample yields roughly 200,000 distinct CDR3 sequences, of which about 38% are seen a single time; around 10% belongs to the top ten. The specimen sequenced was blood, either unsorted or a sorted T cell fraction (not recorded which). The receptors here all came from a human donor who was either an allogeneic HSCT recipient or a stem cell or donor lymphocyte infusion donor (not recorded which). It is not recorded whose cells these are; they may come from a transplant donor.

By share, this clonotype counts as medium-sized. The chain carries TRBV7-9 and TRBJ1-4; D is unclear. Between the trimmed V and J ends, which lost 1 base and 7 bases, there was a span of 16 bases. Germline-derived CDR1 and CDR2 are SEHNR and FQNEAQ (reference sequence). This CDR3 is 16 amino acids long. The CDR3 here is CASSLGPNGDREKLFF. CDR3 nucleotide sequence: TGTGCCAGCAGCTTAGGGCCTAACGGTGATCGTGAAAAACTGTTTTTT.

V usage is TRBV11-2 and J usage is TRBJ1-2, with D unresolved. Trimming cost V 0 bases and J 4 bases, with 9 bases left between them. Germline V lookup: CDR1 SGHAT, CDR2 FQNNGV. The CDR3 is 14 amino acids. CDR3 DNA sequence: TGTGCCAGCAGCTTAGATCCTCTGGGCTATGGCTACACCTTC. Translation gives CASSLDPLGYGYTF.

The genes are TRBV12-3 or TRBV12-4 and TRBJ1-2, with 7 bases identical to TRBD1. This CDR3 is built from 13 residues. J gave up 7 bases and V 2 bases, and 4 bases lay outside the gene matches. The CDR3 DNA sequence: TGTGCCAGCAGTTTAACAGGGGAGGCTGGCTACACCTTC. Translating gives CASSLTGEAGYTF.

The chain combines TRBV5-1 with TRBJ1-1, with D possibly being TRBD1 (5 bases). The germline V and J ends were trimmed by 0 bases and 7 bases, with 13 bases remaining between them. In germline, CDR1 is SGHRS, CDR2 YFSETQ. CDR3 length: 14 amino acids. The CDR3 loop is CASSLVKGPVEAFF. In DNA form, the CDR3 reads TGCGCCAGCAGCTTGGTAAAGGGACCAGTTGAAGCTTTCTTT. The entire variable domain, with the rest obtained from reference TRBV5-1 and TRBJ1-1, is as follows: KAGVTQTPRYLIKTRGQQVTLSCSPISGHRSVSWYQQTPGQGLQFLFEYFSETQRNKGNFPGRFSGRQFSNSRSEMNVSTLELGDSALYLCASSLVKGPVEAFFGQGTRLTVV.

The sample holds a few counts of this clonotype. The chain's CDR3 is CASSDRVSDTQYF. CDR3 nucleotides: TGTGCCAGCAGCGACAGGGTTTCAGATACGCAGTATTTT. The J gene is TRBJ2-3, the V gene TRBV7-2; TRBD1 matches 7 bases. Germline V CDR1 and CDR2: SGHTA, FQGNSA. This CDR3 spans 13 amino acids. J gave up 4 bases and V 5 bases, and 3 bases lay outside the gene matches.

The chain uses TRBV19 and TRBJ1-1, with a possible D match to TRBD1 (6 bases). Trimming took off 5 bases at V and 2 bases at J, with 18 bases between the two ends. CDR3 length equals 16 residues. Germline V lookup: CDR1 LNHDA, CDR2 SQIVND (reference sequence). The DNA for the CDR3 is TGTGCCAGTAGTGCCCTAACCTCGACAGGTAACACTGAAGCTTTCTTT. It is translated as CASSALTSTGNTEAFF.

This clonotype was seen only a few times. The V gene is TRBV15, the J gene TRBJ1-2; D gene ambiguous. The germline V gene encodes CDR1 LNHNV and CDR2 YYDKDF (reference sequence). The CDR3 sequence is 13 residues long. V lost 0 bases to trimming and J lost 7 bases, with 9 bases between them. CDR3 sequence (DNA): TGTGCCACCAGCAGAGATCCCGGTTTTGGCTACACCTTC. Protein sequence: CATSRDPGFGYTF.

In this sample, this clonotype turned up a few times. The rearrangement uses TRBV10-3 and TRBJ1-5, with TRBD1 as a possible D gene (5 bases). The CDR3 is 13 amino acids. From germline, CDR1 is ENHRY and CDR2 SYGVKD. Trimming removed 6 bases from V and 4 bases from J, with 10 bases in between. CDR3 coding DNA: TGTGCCATCAGGGGGGACCGAAATCAGCCCCAGCATTTT. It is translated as CAIRGDRNQPQHF.

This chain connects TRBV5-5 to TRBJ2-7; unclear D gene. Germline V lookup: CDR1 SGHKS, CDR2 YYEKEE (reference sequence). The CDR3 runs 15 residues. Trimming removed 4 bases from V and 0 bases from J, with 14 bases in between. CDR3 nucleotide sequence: TGTGCCAGCAGCGGTACCGGCGTGTTCTCCTACGAGCAGTACTTC. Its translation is CASSGTGVFSYEQYF.

CDR3 sequence (DNA): TGTGCCTGGAGGAAGAGGGGGGCGAGAGATCAGCCCCAGCATTTT. Amino acid sequence: CAWRKRGARDQPQHF. The genes are TRBV30 and TRBJ1-5, with D perhaps matching TRBD1 (6 bases). CDR1 is GTSNPN and CDR2 is SVGIG in the germline V gene (reference sequence). The V and J ends lost 3 bases and 5 bases respectively, with 17 bases between them. The CDR3 totals 15 residues.